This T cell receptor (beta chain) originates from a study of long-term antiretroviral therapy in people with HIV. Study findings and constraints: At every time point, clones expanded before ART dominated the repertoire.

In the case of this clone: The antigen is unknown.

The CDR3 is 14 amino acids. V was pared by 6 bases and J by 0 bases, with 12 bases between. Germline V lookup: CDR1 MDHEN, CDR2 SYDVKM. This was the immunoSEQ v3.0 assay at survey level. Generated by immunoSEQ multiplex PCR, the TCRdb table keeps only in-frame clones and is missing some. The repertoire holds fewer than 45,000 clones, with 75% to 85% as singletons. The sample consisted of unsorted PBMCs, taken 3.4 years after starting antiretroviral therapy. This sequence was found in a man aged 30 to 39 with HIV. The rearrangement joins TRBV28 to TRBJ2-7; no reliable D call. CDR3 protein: CASSVRVSSYEQYF. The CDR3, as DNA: TGTGCCAGCAGCGTCCGAGTTAGCTCCTACGAGCAGTACTTC.